This T cell receptor (beta chain) emerged from a study of technical replicates of blood from several donors. Per germline, CDR1 GTSNPN and CDR2 SVGIG (reference sequence). The germline V and J ends were trimmed by 8 bases and 2 bases, with 15 bases remaining between them. This CDR3 spans 13 amino acids. This clone is a singleton in its sample. Data came from immunoSEQ multiplex PCR; TCRdb stores just in-frame clones and leaves some out. The data show tens of thousands of clones, roughly 90% seen once. This TCR was recovered from a human donor in good health. The chain couples TRBV30 to TRBJ1-1, with D tentatively TRBD1 (5 bases). Sequenced sample: T cells isolated from PBMCs. Here the CDR3 DNA reads TGTGCCGGTCACCCCACAGGTAACACTGAAGCTTTCTTT. Its translation: CAGHPTGNTEAFF.